Sequencing of this T cell receptor (beta chain) was carried out in a study of identifying expanded T cells in peripheral blood. Study-wide findings and caveats: Variance in clone template counts between approximately 2-week samples significantly increased with total template count across all healthy donors.

As for this clone: Its antigen is not known.

Germline V gene sequence: CDR1 SQVTM, CDR2 ANQGSEA. The CDR3 spans 15 residues. Trimming at V came to 5 bases and at J to 5 bases, leaving 7 bases not matched to a gene. During the collection period, no donor immune events like infections were recorded. Assay: immunoSEQ multiplex PCR; the TCRdb copy retains only in-frame clones and omits some. The data hold fewer than 130,000 clones, with about 89% observed a single time. The sample taken for sequencing was blood. This clonotype originated in a person aged 18 to 75 in good health. This chain uses TRBV29-1 with TRBJ2-3; TRBD2 agrees at 13 bases. The CDR3 nucleotides are TGCAGCGTTCCTGGACTAGCGGGGGCCATAGATACGCAGTATTTT. Translation: CSVPGLAGAIDTQYF.